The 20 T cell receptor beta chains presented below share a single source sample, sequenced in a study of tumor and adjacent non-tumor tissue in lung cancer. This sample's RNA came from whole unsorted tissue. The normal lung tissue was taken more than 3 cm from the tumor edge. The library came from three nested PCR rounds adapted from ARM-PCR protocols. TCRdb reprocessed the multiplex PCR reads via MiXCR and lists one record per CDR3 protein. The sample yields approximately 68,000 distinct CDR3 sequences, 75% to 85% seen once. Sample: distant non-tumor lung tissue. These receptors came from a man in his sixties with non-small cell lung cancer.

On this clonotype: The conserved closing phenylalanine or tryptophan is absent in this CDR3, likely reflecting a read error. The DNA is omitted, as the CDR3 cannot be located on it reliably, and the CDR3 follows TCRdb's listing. CDR3 sequence reads: CASSPETGGLEQYL. V usage is TRBV12-3 or TRBV12-4 and J usage is TRBJ2-7; TRBD1 was called by the table and not checked on the DNA. The CDR3 is 14 residues long, ends included.

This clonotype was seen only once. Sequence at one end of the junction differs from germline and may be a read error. The CDR3 coding sequence is TGCAGCGCCGGAGACCGGGTTGCAGATACGAAGTATTTT. This gives the protein CSAGDRVADTKYF. The gene calls are TRBV29-1 and TRBJ2-3; D remains ambiguous. Germline CDR1 and CDR2: SQVTM and ANQGSEA. The CDR3 loop spans 13 amino acids.

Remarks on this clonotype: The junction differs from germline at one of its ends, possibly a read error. CDR3 loop: CSVPGDYGYTF. The CDR3 nucleotides are TGCAGCGTTCCGGGGGACTATGGTTACACCTTC. The chain joins TRBV29-1 to TRBJ1-2; weak D call: TRBD1 (5 bases). Germline CDR1 and CDR2: SQVTM and ANQGSEA. The CDR3 length is 11 residues.

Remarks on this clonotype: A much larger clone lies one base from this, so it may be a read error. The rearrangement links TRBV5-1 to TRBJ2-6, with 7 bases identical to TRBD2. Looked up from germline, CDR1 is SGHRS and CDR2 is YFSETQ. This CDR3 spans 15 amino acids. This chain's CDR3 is CASSREVTGANVLIF. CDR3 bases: TGCGCCAGCAGCCGGGAGGTTACTGGGGCCAACGTCCTGATTTTC.

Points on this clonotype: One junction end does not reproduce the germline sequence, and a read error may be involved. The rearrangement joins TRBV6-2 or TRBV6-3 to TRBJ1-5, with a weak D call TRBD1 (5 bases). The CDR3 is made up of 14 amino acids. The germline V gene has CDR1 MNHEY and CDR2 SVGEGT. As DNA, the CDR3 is TGTGCCAGCAGGTGGGACTTAGGCAATCAGCCACAGCATTTT. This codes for CASRWDLGNQPQHF.

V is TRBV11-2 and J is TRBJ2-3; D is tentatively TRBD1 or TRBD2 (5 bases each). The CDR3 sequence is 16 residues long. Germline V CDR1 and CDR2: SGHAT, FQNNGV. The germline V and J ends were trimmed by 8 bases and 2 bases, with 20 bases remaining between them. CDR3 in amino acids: CASCHRNRDVTDTQYF. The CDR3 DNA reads TGTGCCAGCTGCCACCGAAATCGGGACGTCACAGATACGCAGTATTTT.

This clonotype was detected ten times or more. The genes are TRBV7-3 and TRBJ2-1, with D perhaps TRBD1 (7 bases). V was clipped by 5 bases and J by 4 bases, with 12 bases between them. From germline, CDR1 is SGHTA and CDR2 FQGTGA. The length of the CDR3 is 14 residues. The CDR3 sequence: CASSPGGSYNEQFF. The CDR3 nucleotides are TGTGCCAGCAGCCCAGGGGGGAGTTACAATGAGCAGTTCTTC.

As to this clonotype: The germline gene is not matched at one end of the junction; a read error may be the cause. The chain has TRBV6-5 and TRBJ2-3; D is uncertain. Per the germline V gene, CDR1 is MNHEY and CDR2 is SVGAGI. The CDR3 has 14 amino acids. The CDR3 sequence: CTSRPVVSTDTQYF. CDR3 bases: TGTACCAGCCGCCCGGTGGTTAGCACAGATACGCAGTATTTT.

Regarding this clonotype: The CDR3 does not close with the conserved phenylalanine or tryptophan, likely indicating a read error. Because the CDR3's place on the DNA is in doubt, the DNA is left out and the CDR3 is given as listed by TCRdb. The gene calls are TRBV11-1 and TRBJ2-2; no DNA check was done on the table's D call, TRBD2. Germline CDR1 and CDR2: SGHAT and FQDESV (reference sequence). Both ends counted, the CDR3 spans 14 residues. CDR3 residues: CASSYTSATGELLL.

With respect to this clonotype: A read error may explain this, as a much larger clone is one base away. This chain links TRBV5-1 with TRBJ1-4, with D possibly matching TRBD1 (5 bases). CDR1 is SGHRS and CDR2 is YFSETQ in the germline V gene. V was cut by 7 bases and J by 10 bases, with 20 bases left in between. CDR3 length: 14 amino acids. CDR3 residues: CASCVGLSGGKLFF. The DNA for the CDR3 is TGCGCCAGCTGCGTGGGTCTTTCCGGGGGAAAACTGTTTTTT.

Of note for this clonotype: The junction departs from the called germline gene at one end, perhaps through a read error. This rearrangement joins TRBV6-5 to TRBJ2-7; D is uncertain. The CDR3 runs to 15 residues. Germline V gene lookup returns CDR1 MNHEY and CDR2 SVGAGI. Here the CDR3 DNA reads TGTGCTAGCAGTTACTCAGTGGGATCAGGCTACGAGCAGTATTTC. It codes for CASSYSVGSGYEQYF.

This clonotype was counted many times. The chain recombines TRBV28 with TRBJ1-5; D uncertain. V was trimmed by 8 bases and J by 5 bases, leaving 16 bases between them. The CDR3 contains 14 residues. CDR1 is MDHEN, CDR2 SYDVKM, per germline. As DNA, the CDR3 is TGTGCCAGCTCCCACGGAGGAGAGGATCAGCCCCAGCATTTT. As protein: CASSHGGEDQPQHF.

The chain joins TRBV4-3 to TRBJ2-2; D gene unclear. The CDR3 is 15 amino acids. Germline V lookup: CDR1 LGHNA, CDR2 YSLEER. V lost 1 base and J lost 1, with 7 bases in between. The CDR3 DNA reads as TGCGCCAGCAGCCAAGGTTGGGGGAACACCGGGGAGCTGTTTTTT. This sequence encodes CASSQGWGNTGELFF.

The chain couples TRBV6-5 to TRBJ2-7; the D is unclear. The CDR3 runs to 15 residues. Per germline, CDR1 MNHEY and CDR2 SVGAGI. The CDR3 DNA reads TGTGCTAGCTGTCCCCAGTCCGTCGGTATCGACGAGCAGTACTTC. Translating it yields CASCPQSVGIDEQYF.

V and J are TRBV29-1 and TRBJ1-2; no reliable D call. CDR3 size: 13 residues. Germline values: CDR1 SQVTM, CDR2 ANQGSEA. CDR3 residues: CSVQRSCTNGYTF. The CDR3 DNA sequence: TGCAGTGTACAGCGCTCATGTACTAATGGCTACACCTTC.

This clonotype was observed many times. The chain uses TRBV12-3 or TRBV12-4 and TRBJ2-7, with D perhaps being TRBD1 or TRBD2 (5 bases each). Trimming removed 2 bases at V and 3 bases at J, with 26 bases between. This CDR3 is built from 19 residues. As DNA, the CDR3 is TGTGCCAGCAGTTTAAGGGGATGGCGCCGGGACGGCTCTATCTACGAGCAGTACTTC. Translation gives CASSLRGWRRDGSIYEQYF.

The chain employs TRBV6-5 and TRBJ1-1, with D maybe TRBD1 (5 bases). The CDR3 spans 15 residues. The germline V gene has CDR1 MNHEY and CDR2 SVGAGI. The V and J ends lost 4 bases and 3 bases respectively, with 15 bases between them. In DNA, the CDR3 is TGTGCCAGCAGTTTAAATATAAGGGGAGACACTGAAGCTTTCTTT. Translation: CASSLNIRGDTEAFF.

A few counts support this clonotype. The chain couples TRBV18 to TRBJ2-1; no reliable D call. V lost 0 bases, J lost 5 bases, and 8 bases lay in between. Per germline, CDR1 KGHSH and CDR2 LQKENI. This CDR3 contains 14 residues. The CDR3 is CASSPPTHNNEQFF. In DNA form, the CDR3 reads TGTGCCAGCTCACCACCGACGCATAACAATGAGCAGTTCTTC.

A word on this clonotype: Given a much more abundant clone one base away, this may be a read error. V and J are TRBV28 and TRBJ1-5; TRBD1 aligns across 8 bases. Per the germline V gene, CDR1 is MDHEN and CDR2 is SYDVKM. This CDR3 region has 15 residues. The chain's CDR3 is CASCFPRGRAQPQHF. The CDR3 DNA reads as TGTGCCAGCTGTTTTCCCAGGGGGCGAGCTCAGCCCCAGCATTTT.

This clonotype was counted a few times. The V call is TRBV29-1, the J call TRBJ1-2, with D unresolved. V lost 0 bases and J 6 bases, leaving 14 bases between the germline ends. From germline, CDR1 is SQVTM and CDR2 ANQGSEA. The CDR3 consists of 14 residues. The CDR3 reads CSVEEDLDSNGYTF. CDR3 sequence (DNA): TGCAGCGTTGAAGAGGATCTTGATTCGAATGGCTACACCTTC.